This TCR beta chain came from a study of CD8+CD57+ T cells in acquired aplastic anemia. Background on the study: Sorted cells (CD4+ and CD8+) yielded DNA amounts that averaged approximately 3.2 ug.

Investigators profiled TCR beta VDJ and CDR3 from genomic DNA template. From the reads, TCRdb called clonotypes with MiXCR, one entry per CDR3 protein. The table includes about 160,000 distinct CDR3 sequences, around 48% detected once. Per germline, CDR1 DFQATT and CDR2 SNEGSKA (reference sequence). The CDR3 runs 14 residues. Losses at the gene ends were 0 bases for V and 13 bases for J; bases not matched to a gene: 7. Patients picked for sequencing had shown CD8+CD57+ cell expansion detected by flow cytometry. In the case of this clonotype: Its antigen is unknown.

Study-level findings and limits: Levels of CD8+ Simpson's diversity were not significantly distinct in patients versus controls.

The specimen sequenced was sorted CD4+, CD8+, or CD8+CD57+ T cells (not recorded which) from PBMCs. This TCR came from a human donor with aplastic anemia. The V and J genes are TRBV20-1 and TRBJ2-1, with 12 bases that match TRBD2. DNA for the CDR3: TGCAGTGCTAGAGAAAAGCTAGCGGGAGGGAGTCAGTTCTTC. It yields the protein CSAREKLAGGSQFF.